The sequence of this TCR beta chain was determined in a study of CXCR3-negative and CXCR3-positive naive CD8 T cells. Via 5' RACE with UMI labels, TRB cDNA libraries were prepared. For each CDR3 protein, TCRdb gives one entry from its re-call of the 5' RACE reads, without DNA. The sample data list about 62,000 distinct CDR3 sequences. Germline V gene sequence: CDR1 SGHKS, CDR2 YYEKEE (reference sequence). This CDR3 has 14 residues. Sequencing input: naive CXCR3- CD8+ T cells from blood. The subset: CD45RO-CCR7+CD27+CD95- naive CD8+ T cells lacking CXCR3 (TNR3-). The sequence derives from a human donor in good health. Some clones in this sample may be carry-over from other donors' samples. V usage is TRBV5-5 and J usage is TRBJ2-2; TCRdb designates TRBD1, a call that cannot be tested without DNA. CDR3 loop: CASSLASGVEELFF.